Below are 17 T cell receptor beta chains sequenced from a single sample in a study of cytomegalovirus exposure and HLA in healthy donors. Only in-frame clones appear in the TCRdb table, and some are missing; sequencing was by immunoSEQ multiplex PCR. The profile covers about 200,000 clones, with around 90% appearing a single time and 2% taken by the ten largest. Source material: PBMCs. These receptors were obtained from a woman aged 18-29 years in good health and CMV-seropositive.

The chain joins TRBV4-1 to TRBJ1-5, with TRBD1 matching over 7 bases. CDR3 length: 18 residues. V was pared by 1 base and J by 1 base, with 10 bases of the junction left unmatched. Germline values: CDR1 MGHRA, CDR2 YSYEKL. The CDR3 sequence is CASSQGRVRDSSNQPQHF. The CDR3 DNA is TGCGCCAGCAGCCAAGGAAGGGTCCGGGACAGCAGCAATCAGCCCCAGCATTTT.

The chain uses TRBV15 and TRBJ2-1, with 8 bases identical to TRBD2. CDR1 and CDR2 (germline): LNHNV, YYDKDF (reference sequence). Trimming took 5 bases from V and 8 from J; bases not matched to a gene: 11. The CDR3 runs to 15 residues. The CDR3 DNA follows: TGTGCCACCAGCCGAGGACTAGCTCTTACCGATGAGCAGTTCTTC. Translated: CATSRGLALTDEQFF.

The chain joins TRBV28 to TRBJ2-3; D is unresolved. Trimming removed 6 bases from V and 1 base from J, with 11 bases in between. Germline V gene sequence: CDR1 MDHEN, CDR2 SYDVKM. The CDR3 extends over 14 amino acids. The CDR3 sequence: CASRLLGGTDTQYF. The DNA for the CDR3 is TGTGCCAGCAGGCTGCTTGGAGGCACAGATACGCAGTATTTT.

The chain employs TRBV19 and TRBJ2-7; 10 nucleotides align to TRBD2. This CDR3 has 13 amino acids. CDR1 is LNHDA and CDR2 is SQIVND in the germline V gene (reference sequence). J gave up 5 bases and V 4 bases, and 2 bases lay outside the gene matches. CDR3 sequence (DNA): TGTGCCAGTAGTAGCAGCGGGAGGGACGAGCAGTACTTC. Amino acids: CASSSSGRDEQYF.

A remark on this clone: One end of the junction fails to match germline, which may point to a read error. The chain recombines TRBV7-7 with TRBJ1-1; D is uncertain. This CDR3 has 13 amino acids. Germline V gene sequence: CDR1 SSHAT, CDR2 FNYEAQ (reference sequence). The CDR3 sequence is CASSLDRVSEAFF. In DNA form, the CDR3 reads TGTGCTAGCAGCTTAGATCGAGTTTCAGAAGCTTTCTTT.

This clone was seen only once. The V and J genes are TRBV5-4 and TRBJ2-7; D is perhaps TRBD1 (6 bases). There are 15 residues in the CDR3. Trimming removed 2 bases from V and 5 bases from J, with 17 bases in between. The germline CDR1 and CDR2 sequences are SGHNT and YYREEE (reference sequence). The CDR3 coding sequence is TGTGCCAGCAGCTTTGCGGTCCAGGGGTCAGACGAGCAGTACTTC. Its protein product is CASSFAVQGSDEQYF.

The rearrangement joins TRBV5-1 to TRBJ2-5; D gene uncertain. This CDR3 is built from 13 residues. Germline V CDR1 and CDR2: SGHRS, YFSETQ. Trimming left V 1 base short and J 3 bases short, with 7 bases between. The CDR3 spells CASSLFAEETQYF. DNA of the CDR3: TGCGCCAGCAGCTTGTTCGCAGAAGAGACCCAGTACTTC.

The genes are TRBV5-1 and TRBJ2-2; 7 bases are shared with TRBD1. CDR3 length: 15 amino acids. In germline, CDR1 is SGHRS, CDR2 YFSETQ. Losses at the gene ends were 4 bases for V and 7 bases for J; bases not matched to a gene: 10. The CDR3 DNA reads TGCGCCAGCAGCCGCCAAGACAGGGAACACGGGGAGCTGTTTTTT. This translates into CASSRQDREHGELFF.

The genes are TRBV11-2 and TRBJ1-1; D might be TRBD1 (5 bases). Germline V gene sequence: CDR1 SGHAT, CDR2 FQNNGV. Trimming removed 5 bases from V and 2 bases from J, with 12 bases in between. The CDR3 loop spans 14 amino acids. The CDR3 bases are TGTGCCAGCAGCGAAGTGACAGTTAACACTGAAGCTTTCTTT. Translation: CASSEVTVNTEAFF.

The chain has TRBV21-1 and TRBJ2-7; the table's D call, TRBD1, was not checked against the DNA. TRBV21-1 is tagged as a pseudogene. The CDR3 loop spans 14 amino acids. The CDR3 region has the DNA TGTGCCAGCAGGAAGGGACAGGAAGACTACGAGCAGTACTTC. Translated: CASRKGQEDYEQYF.

This chain links TRBV19 with TRBJ2-7; TRBD2 matches at 13 bases. Trimming removed 6 bases from V and 3 bases from J; junction bases left unmatched: 5. The CDR3 consists of 15 residues. Germline V gene data show CDR1 as LNHDA and CDR2 as SQIVND (reference sequence). The CDR3 region is CASSLGLAGFYEQYF. CDR3 nucleotides: TGTGCCAGTAGCCTGGGACTAGCGGGATTCTACGAGCAGTACTTC.

This clone was detected once. The rearrangement links TRBV27 to TRBJ1-3; no definite D call. The CDR3 contains 15 residues. In germline, CDR1 is MNHEY, CDR2 SMNVEV (reference sequence). V was clipped by 0 bases and J by 0 bases, with 6 bases between them. The DNA for the CDR3 is TGTGCCAGCAGTTTATCTGGCAGCTCTGGAAACACCATATATTTT. Amino acid sequence: CASSLSGSSGNTIYF.

The chain is built from TRBV15 and TRBJ1-2; D is uncertain. The CDR3 consists of 12 residues. V was cut by 1 base and J by 8 bases, with 8 bases left in between. Germline V gene lookup returns CDR1 LNHNV and CDR2 YYDKDF (reference sequence). In DNA form, the CDR3 reads TGTGCCACCAGCAGAGCGACCGGGGGCTACACCTTC. Protein sequence: CATSRATGGYTF.

The rearrangement uses TRBV18 and TRBJ1-1; D not resolved. The CDR3 spans 18 residues. Germline CDR1 KGHSH, CDR2 LQKENI. Trimming removed 6 bases from V and 0 bases from J, with 23 bases in between. The CDR3 DNA is TGTGCCAGCTCTACTACGGGATCGACAAACGCCTTGAACACTGAAGCTTTCTTT. Its protein is CASSTTGSTNALNTEAFF.

The V and J genes are TRBV27 and TRBJ1-5; maybe TRBD1 (6 bases). V dropped 0 bases and J dropped 1 base, with 10 bases sitting between them. The germline CDR1 and CDR2 sequences are MNHEY and SMNVEV (reference sequence). The CDR3 is 16 residues long. The CDR3 is CASSLSGARSNQPQHF. CDR3 bases: TGTGCCAGCAGTTTATCGGGGGCGCGGAGCAATCAGCCCCAGCATTTT.

The sample holds a few counts of this clone. The V gene is TRBV7-9, the J gene TRBJ2-2; 10 bases line up with TRBD2. V shed 8 bases, J shed 6 bases, and the junction held 9 bases outside the gene matches. Looked up from germline, CDR1 is SEHNR and CDR2 is FQNEAQ (reference sequence). The CDR3 consists of 15 residues. The CDR3 DNA is TGTGCCAGCTCATCTAGCGGGAGCAGGGCCGGGGAGCTGTTTTTT. It translates to CASSSSGSRAGELFF.

The J gene is TRBJ2-7, the V gene TRBV15; 8 nucleotides agree with TRBD2. The CDR3 has 16 residues. CDR1 and CDR2 (germline): LNHNV, YYDKDF (reference sequence). Germline trimming cut 2 bases from V and 5 bases from J; bases unmatched to any gene: 11. The CDR3 loop is CATSRLPGLVPHEQYF. CDR3 DNA sequence: TGTGCCACCAGCAGACTACCGGGACTAGTTCCCCACGAGCAGTACTTC.